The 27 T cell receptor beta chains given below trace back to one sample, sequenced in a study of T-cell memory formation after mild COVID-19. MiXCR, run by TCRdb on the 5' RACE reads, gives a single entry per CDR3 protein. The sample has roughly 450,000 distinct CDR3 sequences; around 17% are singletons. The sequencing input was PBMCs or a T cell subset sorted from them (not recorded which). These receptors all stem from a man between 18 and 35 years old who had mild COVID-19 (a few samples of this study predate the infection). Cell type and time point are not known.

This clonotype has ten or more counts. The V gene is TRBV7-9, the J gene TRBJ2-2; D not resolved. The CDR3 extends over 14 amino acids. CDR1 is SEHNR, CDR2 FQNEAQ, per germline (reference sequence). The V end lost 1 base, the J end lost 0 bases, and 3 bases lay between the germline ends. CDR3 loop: CASSLVTNTGELFF. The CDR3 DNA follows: TGTGCCAGCAGCTTAGTCACGAACACCGGGGAGCTGTTTTTT.

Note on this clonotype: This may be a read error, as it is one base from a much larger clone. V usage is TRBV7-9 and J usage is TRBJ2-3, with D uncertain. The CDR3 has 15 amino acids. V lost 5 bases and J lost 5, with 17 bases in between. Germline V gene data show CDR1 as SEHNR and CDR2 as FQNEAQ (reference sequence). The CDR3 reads CASSGGVVSGDTQYF. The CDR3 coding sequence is TGTGCCAGCAGCGGTGGCGTGGTGTCAGGAGATACGCAGTATTTT.

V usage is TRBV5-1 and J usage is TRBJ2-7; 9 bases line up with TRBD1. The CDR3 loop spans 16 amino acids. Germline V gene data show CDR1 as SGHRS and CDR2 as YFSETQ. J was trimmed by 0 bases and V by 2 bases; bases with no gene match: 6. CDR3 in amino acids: CASSFAQGASSYEQYF. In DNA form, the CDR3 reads TGCGCCAGCAGCTTCGCACAGGGGGCGAGCTCCTACGAGCAGTACTTC.

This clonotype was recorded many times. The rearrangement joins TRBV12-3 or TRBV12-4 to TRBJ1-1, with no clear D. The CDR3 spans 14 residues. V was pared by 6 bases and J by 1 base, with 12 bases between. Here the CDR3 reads CASRVSGSNTEAFF. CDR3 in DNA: TGTGCCAGCAGGGTGTCGGGATCGAACACTGAAGCTTTCTTT.

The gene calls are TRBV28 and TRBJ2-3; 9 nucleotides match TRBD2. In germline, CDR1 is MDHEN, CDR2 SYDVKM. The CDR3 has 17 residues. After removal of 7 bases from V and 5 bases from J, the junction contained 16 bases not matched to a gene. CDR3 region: CASNSPAAGGARDTQYF. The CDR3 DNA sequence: TGTGCCAGCAACTCCCCAGCGGCGGGGGGGGCTCGAGATACGCAGTATTTT.

In nucleotides, the CDR3 is TGCAGCGCCGGACAGCCCGATGCGGGTGGCTACACCTTC. Translating gives CSAGQPDAGGYTF. This sequence joins TRBV29-1 and TRBJ1-2, with TRBD1 as a possible D gene (6 bases). The germline gives CDR1 SQVTM, CDR2 ANQGSEA. There are 13 residues in the CDR3. With 7 bases removed from V and 7 bases from J, the gap between germline ends came to 19 bases.

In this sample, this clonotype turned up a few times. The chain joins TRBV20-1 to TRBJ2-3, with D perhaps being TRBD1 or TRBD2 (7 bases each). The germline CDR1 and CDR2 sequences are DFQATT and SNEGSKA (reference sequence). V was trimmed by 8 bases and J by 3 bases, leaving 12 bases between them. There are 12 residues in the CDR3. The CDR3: CSTQGGTDTQYF. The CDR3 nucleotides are TGCAGTACCCAGGGGGGGACAGATACGCAGTATTTT.

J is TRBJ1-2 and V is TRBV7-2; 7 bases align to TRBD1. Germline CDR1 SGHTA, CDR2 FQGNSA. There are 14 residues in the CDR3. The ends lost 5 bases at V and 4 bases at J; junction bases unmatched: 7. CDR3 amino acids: CASSNRDRGYGYTF. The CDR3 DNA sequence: TGTGCCAGCAGCAACCGGGACAGAGGCTATGGCTACACCTTC.

The CDR3 reads CASSRDGPGPQHF. Here the CDR3 DNA reads TGTGCCAGCAGCCGGGACGGACCTGGGCCCCAGCATTTT. The chain links TRBV7-6 to TRBJ1-5, with D possibly being TRBD1 (5 bases). Germline V gene lookup returns CDR1 SGHVS and CDR2 FNYEAQ. The CDR3 covers 13 residues. V shed 5 bases and J shed 9 bases, with 14 bases lying between them.

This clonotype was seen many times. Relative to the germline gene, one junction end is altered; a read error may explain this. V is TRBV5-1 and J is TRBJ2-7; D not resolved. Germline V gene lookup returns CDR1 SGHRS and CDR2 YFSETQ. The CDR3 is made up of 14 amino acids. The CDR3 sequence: CASSLVGSSYEQYF. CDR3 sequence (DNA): TGTGCCAGCAGCTTAGTCGGCAGCTCCTACGAGCAGTACTTC.

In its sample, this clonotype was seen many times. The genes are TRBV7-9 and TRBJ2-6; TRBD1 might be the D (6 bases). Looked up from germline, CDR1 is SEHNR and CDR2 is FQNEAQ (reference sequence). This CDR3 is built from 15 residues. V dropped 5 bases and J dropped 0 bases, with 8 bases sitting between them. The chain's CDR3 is CASSQQGSGANVLTF. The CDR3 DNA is TGTGCCAGCAGCCAACAGGGCTCTGGGGCCAACGTCCTGACTTTC.

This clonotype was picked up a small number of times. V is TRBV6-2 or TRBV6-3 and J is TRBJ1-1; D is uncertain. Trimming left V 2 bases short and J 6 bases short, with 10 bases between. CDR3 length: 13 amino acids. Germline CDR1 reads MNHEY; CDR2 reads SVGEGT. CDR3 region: CASSYLGIAEAFF. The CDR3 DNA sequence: TGTGCCAGCAGTTACCTGGGGATCGCTGAAGCTTTCTTT.

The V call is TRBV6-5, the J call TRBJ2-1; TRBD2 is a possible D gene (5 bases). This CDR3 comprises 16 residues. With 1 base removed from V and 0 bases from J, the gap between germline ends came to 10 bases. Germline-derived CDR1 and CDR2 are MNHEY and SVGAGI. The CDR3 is CASSYFGESSYNEQFF. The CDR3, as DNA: TGTGCCAGCAGTTACTTCGGGGAAAGCTCCTACAATGAGCAGTTCTTC.

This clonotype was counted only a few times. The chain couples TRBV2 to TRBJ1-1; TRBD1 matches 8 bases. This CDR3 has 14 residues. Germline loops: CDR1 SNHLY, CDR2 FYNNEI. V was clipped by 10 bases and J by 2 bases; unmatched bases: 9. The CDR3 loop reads CATGTGRDNTEAFF. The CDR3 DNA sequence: TGTGCCACCGGGACAGGCAGGGACAACACTGAAGCTTTCTTT. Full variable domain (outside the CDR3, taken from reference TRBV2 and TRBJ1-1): EPEVTQTPSHQVTQMGQEVILRCVPISNHLYFYWYRQILGQKVEFLVSFYNNEISEKSEIFDDQFSVERPDGSNFTLKIRSTKLEDSAMYFCATGTGRDNTEAFFGQGTRLTVV.

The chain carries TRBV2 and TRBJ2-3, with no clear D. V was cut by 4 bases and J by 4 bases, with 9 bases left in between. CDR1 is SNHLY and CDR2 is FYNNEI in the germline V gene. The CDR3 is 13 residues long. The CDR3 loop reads CASSVLPADTQYF. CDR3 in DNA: TGTGCCAGCAGTGTTCTTCCGGCAGATACGCAGTATTTT.

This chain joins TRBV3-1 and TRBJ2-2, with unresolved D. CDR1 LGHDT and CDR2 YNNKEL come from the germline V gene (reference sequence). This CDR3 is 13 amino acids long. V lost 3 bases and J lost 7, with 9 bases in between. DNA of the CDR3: TGTGCCAGCAGCCAGCTGGGCGGCGGGGAGCTGTTTTTT. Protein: CASSQLGGGELFF.

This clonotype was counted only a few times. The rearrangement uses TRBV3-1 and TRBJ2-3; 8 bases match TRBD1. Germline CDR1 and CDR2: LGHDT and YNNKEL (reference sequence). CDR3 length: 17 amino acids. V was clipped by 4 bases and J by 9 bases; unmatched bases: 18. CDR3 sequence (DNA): TGTGCCAGCAGCCCTCGGACAGGGCGTGCCCTAAGGGCCACGCAGTATTTT. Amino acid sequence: CASSPRTGRALRATQYF.

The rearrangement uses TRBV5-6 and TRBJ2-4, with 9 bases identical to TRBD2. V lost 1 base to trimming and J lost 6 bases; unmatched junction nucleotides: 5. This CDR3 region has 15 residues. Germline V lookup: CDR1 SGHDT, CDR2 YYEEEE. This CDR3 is CASSLMAGGRNIQYF. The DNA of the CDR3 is TGTGCCAGCAGCTTGATGGCGGGGGGGAGAAACATTCAGTACTTC.

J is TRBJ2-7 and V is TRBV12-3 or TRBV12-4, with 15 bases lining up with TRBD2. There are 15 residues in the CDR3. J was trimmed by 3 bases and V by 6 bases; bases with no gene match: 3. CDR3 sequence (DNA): TGTGCCAGCAGACCGGGACTAGCGGGGGGCTACGAGCAGTACTTC. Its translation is CASRPGLAGGYEQYF.

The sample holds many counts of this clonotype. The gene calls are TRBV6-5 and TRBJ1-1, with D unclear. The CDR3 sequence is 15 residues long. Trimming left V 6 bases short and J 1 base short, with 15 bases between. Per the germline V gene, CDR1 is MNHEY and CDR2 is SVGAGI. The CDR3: CASSRRSVGNTEAFF. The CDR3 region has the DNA TGTGCCAGCAGCCGACGAAGCGTCGGGAACACTGAAGCTTTCTTT.

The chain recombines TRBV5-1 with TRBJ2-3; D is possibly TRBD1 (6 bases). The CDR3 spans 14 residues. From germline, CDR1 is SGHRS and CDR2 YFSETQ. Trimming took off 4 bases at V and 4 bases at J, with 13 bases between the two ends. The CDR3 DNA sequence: TGCGCCAGCAGCCCCTCCAGGGGAGCAGATACGCAGTATTTT. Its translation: CASSPSRGADTQYF.

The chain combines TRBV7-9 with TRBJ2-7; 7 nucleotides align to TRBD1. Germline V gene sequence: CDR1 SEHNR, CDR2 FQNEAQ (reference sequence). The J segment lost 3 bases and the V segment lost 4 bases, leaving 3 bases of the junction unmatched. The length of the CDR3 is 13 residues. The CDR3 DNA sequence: TGTGCCAGCAGCTCCCAGGGGGACTACGAGCAGTACGTC. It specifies CASSSQGDYEQYV.

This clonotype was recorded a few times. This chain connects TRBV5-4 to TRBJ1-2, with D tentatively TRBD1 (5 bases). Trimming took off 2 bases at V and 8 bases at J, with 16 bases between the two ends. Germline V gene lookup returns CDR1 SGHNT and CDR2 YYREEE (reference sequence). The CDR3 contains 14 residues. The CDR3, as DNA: TGTGCCAGCAGCTTTCCGTACGGGGGAGACGGCTACACCTTC. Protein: CASSFPYGGDGYTF.

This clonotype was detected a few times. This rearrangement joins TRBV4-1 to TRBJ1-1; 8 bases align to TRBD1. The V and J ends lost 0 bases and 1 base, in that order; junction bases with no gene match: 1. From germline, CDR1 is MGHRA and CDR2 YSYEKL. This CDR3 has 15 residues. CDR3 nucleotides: TGCGCCAGCAGCCAAGAAGGGACAGGGAACACTGAAGCTTTCTTT. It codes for CASSQEGTGNTEAFF.

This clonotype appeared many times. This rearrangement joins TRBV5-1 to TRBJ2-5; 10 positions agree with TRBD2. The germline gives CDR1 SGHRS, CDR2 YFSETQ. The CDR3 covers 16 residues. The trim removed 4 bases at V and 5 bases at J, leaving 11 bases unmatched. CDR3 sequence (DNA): TGCGCCAGCAGCCAGAAGACTAGCGGGTCAGTCGAGACCCAGTACTTC. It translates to CASSQKTSGSVETQYF.

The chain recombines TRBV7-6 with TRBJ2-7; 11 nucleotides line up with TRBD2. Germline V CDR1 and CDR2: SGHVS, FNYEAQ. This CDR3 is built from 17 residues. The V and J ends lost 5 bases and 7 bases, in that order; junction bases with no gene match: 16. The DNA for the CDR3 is TGTGCCAGCAGCATCGAGCTAGCGGGGGGCGCCCCTTGGGAGCAGTACTTC. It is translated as CASSIELAGGAPWEQYF. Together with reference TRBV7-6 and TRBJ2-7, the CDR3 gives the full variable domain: GAGVSQSPRYKVTKRGQDVALRCDPISGHVSLYWYRQALGQGPEFLTYFNYEAQQDKSGLPNDRFSAERPEGSISTLTIQRTEQRDSAMYRCASSIELAGGAPWEQYFGPGTRLTVT.

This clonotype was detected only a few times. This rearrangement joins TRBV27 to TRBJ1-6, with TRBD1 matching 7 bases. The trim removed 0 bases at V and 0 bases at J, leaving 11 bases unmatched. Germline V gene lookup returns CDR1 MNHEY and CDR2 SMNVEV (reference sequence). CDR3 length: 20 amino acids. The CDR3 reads CASSLSPYIQGISYNSPLHF. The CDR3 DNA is TGTGCCAGCAGTTTATCGCCCTATATACAGGGGATCTCCTATAATTCACCCCTCCACTTT.